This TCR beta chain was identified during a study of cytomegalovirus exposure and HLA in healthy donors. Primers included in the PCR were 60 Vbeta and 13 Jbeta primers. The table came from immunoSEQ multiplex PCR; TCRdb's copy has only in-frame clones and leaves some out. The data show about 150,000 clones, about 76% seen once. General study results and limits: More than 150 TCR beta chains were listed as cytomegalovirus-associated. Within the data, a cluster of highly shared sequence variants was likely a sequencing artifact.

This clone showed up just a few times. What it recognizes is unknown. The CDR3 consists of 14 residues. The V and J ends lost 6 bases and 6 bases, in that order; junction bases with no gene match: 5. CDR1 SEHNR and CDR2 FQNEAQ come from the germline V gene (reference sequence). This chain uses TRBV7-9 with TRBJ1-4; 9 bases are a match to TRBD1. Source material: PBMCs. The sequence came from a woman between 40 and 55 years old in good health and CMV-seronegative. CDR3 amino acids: CASSSGTGYEKLFF. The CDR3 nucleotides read TGTGCCAGCAGTTCCGGGACAGGGTATGAAAAACTGTTTTTT.